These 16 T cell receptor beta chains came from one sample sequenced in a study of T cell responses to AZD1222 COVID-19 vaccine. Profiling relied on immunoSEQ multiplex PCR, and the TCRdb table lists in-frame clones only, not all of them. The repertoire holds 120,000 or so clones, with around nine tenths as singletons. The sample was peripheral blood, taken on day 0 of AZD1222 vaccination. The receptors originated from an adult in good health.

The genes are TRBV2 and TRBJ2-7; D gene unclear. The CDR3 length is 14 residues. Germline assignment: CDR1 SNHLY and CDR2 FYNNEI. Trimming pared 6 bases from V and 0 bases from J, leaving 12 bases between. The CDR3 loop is CASRPMRGSYEQYF. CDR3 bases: TGTGCCAGCAGGCCCATGAGAGGCTCCTACGAGCAGTACTTC.

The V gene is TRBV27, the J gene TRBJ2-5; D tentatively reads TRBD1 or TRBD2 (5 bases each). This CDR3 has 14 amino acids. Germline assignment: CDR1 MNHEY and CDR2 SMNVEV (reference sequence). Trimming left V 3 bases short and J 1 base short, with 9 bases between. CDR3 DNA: TGTGCCAGCAGTTTTAGGGACCTCCAAGAGACCCAGTACTTC. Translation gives CASSFRDLQETQYF.

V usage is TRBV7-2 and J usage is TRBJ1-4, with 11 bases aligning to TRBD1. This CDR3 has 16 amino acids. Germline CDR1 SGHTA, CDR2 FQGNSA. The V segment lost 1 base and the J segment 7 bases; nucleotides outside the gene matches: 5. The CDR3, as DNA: TGTGCCAGCAGCTTAGGGGGGACAGGGGGTCGTGAAAAACTGTTTTTT. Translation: CASSLGGTGGREKLFF.

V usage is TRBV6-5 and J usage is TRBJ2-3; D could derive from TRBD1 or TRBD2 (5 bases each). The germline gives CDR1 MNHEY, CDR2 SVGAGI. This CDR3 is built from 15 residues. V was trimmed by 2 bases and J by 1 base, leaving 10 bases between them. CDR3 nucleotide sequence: TGTGCCAGCAGTTACGTACGGGGACGCACAGATACGCAGTATTTT. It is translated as CASSYVRGRTDTQYF.

The CDR3 coding sequence is TGTGCCAGCAGGCCTTCCCTGCCGGGATACAATGAGCAGTTCTTC. This sequence encodes CASRPSLPGYNEQFF. The J gene is TRBJ2-1, the V gene TRBV28, with D maybe TRBD2 (5 bases). The V gene lost 6 bases and the J gene lost 4 bases, with 16 bases spanning the gap. Germline loops: CDR1 MDHEN, CDR2 SYDVKM. The CDR3 loop spans 15 amino acids.

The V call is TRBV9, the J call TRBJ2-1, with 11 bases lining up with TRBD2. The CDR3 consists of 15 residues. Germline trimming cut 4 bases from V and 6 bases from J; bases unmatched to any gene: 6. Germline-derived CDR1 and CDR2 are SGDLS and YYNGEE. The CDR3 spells CASSRLAGSSNEQFF. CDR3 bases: TGTGCCAGCAGCAGACTAGCGGGAAGTTCCAATGAGCAGTTCTTC.

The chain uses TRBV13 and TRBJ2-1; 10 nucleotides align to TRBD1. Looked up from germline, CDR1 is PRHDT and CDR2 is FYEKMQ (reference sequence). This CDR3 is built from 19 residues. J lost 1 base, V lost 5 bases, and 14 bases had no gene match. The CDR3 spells CASSTRTGGSGSSYNEQFF. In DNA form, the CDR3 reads TGTGCCAGCAGCACCAGGACAGGGGGAAGCGGGAGTTCCTACAATGAGCAGTTCTTC. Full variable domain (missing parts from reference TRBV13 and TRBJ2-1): AAGVIQSPRHLIKEKRETATLKCYPIPRHDTVYWYQQGPGQDPQFLISFYEKMQSDKGSIPDRFSAQQFSDYHSELNMSSLELGDSALYFCASSTRTGGSGSSYNEQFFGPGTRLTVL.

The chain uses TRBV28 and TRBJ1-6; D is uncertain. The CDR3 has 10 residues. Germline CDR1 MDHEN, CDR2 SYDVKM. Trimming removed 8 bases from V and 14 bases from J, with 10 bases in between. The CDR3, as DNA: TGTGCCAGCCAAAGTGTGACCCTCCACTTT. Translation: CASQSVTLHF. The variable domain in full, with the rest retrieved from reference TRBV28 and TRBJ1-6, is DVKVTQSSRYLVKRTGEKVFLECVQDMDHENMFWYRQDPGLGLRLIYFSYDVKMKEKGDIPEGYSVSREKKERFSLILESASTNQTSMYLCASQSVTLHFGNGTRLTVT.

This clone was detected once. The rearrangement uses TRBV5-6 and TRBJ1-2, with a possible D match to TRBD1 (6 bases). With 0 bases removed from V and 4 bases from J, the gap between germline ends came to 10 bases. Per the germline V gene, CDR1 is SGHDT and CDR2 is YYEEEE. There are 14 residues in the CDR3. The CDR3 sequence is CASSLGQEFYGYTF. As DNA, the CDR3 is TGTGCCAGCAGCTTGGGACAGGAATTCTATGGCTACACCTTC.

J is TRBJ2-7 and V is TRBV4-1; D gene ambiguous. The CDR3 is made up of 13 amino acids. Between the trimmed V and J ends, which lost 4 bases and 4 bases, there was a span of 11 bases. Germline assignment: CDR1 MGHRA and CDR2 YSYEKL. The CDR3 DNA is TGCGCCAGCAGCCTATCAAGTGGGTACGAGCAGTACTTC. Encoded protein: CASSLSSGYEQYF.

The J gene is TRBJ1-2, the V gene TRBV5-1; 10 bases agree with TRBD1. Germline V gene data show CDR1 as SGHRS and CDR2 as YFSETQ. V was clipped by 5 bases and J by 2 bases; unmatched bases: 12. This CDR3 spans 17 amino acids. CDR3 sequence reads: CASRQRQGALTNYGYTF. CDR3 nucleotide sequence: TGCGCCAGCAGACAGAGACAGGGGGCCCTAACCAACTATGGCTACACCTTC. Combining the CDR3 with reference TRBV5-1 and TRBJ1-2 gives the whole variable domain KAGVTQTPRYLIKTRGQQVTLSCSPISGHRSVSWYQQTPGQGLQFLFEYFSETQRNKGNFPGRFSGRQFSNSRSEMNVSTLELGDSALYLCASRQRQGALTNYGYTFGSGTRLTVV.

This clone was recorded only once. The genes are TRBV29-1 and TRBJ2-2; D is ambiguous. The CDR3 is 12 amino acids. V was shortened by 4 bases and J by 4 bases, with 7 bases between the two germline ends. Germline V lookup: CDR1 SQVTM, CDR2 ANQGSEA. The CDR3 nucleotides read TGCAGCGTTGGGCAGGTCACCGGGGAGCTGTTTTTT. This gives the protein CSVGQVTGELFF.

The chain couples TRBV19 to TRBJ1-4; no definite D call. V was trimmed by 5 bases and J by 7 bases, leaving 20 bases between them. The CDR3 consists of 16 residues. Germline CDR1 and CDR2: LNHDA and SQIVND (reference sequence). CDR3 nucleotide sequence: TGTGCCAGTAGTCACCCTAATCCAGGTGGAGGTGAAAAACTGTTTTTT. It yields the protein CASSHPNPGGGEKLFF.

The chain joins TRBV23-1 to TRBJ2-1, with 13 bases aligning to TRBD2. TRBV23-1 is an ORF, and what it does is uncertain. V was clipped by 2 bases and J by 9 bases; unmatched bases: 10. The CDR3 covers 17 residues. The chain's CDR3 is CASSQRNRTSGGGEQFF. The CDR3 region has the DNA TGCGCCAGCAGTCAACGAAACAGGACTAGCGGGGGCGGTGAGCAGTTCTTC.

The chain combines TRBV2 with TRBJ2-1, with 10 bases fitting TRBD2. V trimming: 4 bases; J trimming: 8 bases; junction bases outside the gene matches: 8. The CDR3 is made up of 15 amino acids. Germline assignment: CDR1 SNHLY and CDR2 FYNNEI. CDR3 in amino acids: CASSGGLANKDEQFF. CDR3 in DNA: TGTGCCAGCAGTGGGGGACTAGCGAATAAAGATGAGCAGTTCTTC.

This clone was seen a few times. CDR3 sequence: CASSPDAGGAPTF. CDR3 in DNA: TGTGCCAGCAGCCCGGATGCAGGGGGGGCCCCTACCTTC. This sequence joins TRBV11-2 and TRBJ1-2, with 7 bases matching TRBD1. Per the germline V gene, CDR1 is SGHAT and CDR2 is FQNNGV. There are 13 residues in the CDR3. The J segment lost 14 bases and the V segment lost 5 bases, leaving 14 bases of the junction unmatched. Full variable domain (rest looked up from reference TRBV11-2 and TRBJ1-2): EAGVAQSPRYKIIEKRQSVAFWCNPISGHATLYWYQQILGQGPKLLIQFQNNGVVDDSQLPKDRFSAERLKGVDSTLKIQPAKLEDSAVYLCASSPDAGGAPTFGSGTRLTVV.